This T cell receptor beta chain was identified in a study of blood T cell repertoires in COVID-19. Overall study: Whether acute or convalescent, the COVID-19 samples came from the United States, Italy and Spain. PBMCs, B-cell-depleted T cells, or T cells were the source of the cDNA or gDNA that made up the material.

Only in-frame clones appear in the TCRdb table, and some are missing; sequencing was by immunoSEQ multiplex PCR. The sample consists of 650,000 to 800,000 clones, about 87% of them appearing once. The specimen sequenced was peripheral blood. The clonotype comes from a woman under 30 with acute or convalescent COVID-19.

The DNA for the CDR3 is TGTGCCAGTGGGACAGGGCTTTTTGACTATGGCTACACCTTC. This codes for CASGTGLFDYGYTF. The chain couples TRBV19 to TRBJ1-2; 9 bases are a match to TRBD1. The CDR3 runs to 14 residues. Germline V gene sequence: CDR1 LNHDA, CDR2 SQIVND (reference sequence). Germline trimming cut 8 bases from V and 3 bases from J; bases unmatched to any gene: 7.